Each of the 6 T cell receptor beta chains below was sequenced from the same sample in a study of identical twins' blood T cells (dated by TCRdb to the early 2010s). The library was obtained by 5' RACE. The instrument was an Illumina Genome Analyzer IIx. TCRdb reprocessed the public reads (quality trimming at Q25 with fastp, clone calling with MiXCR) and kept in-frame beta chains. Rows with one shared CDR3 protein collapse into an entry with the most common genes and DNA. Across this sample there are 300,000 to 450,000 distinct CDR3 sequences, with roughly 31% seen only once. The ten largest make up about 6% of the sample. Sequencing was performed on PBMCs. The receptors shown here come from a woman aged 18 to 55 in good health.

This clonotype was seen at least ten times. The chain is built from TRBV7-6 and TRBJ1-1, with 8 bases lining up with TRBD1. The trim removed 0 bases at V and 0 bases at J, leaving 3 bases unmatched. Germline loops: CDR1 SGHVS, CDR2 FNYEAQ. This CDR3 is 16 amino acids long. CDR3 nucleotide sequence: TGTGCCAGCAGCTTAGCAACAGGGGGGCTGAACACTGAAGCTTTCTTT. Amino acids: CASSLATGGLNTEAFF.

This clonotype has a handful of counts. The rearrangement uses TRBV7-2 and TRBJ1-1; the D gene is possibly TRBD1 (6 bases). Germline V gives CDR1 SGHTA, CDR2 FQGNSA. Trimming left V 4 bases short and J 3 bases short, with 15 bases between. This CDR3 is 15 amino acids long. The CDR3 reads CASSWNRAGDTEAFF. CDR3 DNA: TGTGCCAGCAGCTGGAACAGGGCTGGGGACACTGAAGCTTTCTTT.

The V gene is TRBV19, the J gene TRBJ1-5; unclear D gene. Per the germline V gene, CDR1 is LNHDA and CDR2 is SQIVND (reference sequence). Deletions cut 4 bases from V and 9 bases from J, with 19 bases between. The length of the CDR3 is 15 residues. Written as DNA, the CDR3 is TGTGCCAGTAGTAACTCCCCGAGTACCCATCGGCCCCAGCATTTT. It specifies CASSNSPSTHRPQHF. Filled out from reference TRBV19 and TRBJ1-5, the complete variable domain reads DGGITQSPKYLFRKEGQNVTLSCEQNLNHDAMYWYRQDPGQGLRLIYYSQIVNDFQKGDIAEGYSVSREKKESFPLTVTSAQKNPTAFYLCASSNSPSTHRPQHFGDGTRLSIL.

This clonotype was counted a single time. The chain joins TRBV5-1 to TRBJ2-2; TRBD1 is a possible D gene (6 bases). Between the trimmed V and J ends, which lost 2 bases and 3 bases, there was a span of 14 bases. This CDR3 has 16 residues. CDR1 and CDR2 (germline): SGHRS, YFSETQ. The CDR3 region is CASSFSRDKYTGELFF. For the CDR3, the DNA is TGCGCCAGCAGCTTCTCTCGGGACAAATACACCGGGGAGCTGTTTTTT.

V usage is TRBV12-3 or TRBV12-4 and J usage is TRBJ2-3; 7 bases map to TRBD2. The CDR3 runs to 13 residues. V trimming: 5 bases; J trimming: 3 bases; junction bases outside the gene matches: 2. The CDR3 loop is CASSTGGTDTQYF. The CDR3 DNA is TGTGCCAGCAGTACGGGAGGTACAGATACGCAGTATTTT.

The V and J genes are TRBV29-1 and TRBJ2-3, with TRBD2 identical over 8 bases. The CDR3 totals 15 residues. The J segment lost 1 base and the V segment lost 8 bases, leaving 11 bases of the junction unmatched. Looked up from germline, CDR1 is SQVTM and CDR2 is ANQGSEA. In DNA, the CDR3 is TGCAGCATCCCTCGCCCGGGACTAGGCACAGATACGCAGTATTTT. Encoded protein: CSIPRPGLGTDTQYF.